The clone carrying this T cell receptor beta chain has just a few counts. The data were obtained in a study of blood T cell repertoires in COVID-19. The method was immunoSEQ multiplex PCR; TCRdb's version includes in-frame clones alone and lacks a portion of them. The repertoire has about 74,000 clones, about 90% of them found once; the top ten carry more than 1.5%. Looked up from germline, CDR1 is LGHDT and CDR2 is YNNKEL (reference sequence). This CDR3 contains 17 residues. V was clipped by 3 bases and J by 7 bases, with 19 bases between them. What was sequenced was peripheral blood. This sequence originates from an elderly woman with active or convalescent COVID-19. V gene TRBV3-1 (or the pseudogene TRBV3-2) combines with J gene TRBJ1-6, with a weak D call TRBD1 (6 bases). CDR3 sequence reads: CASSQAIGQFSNSPLHF. In nucleotides, the CDR3 is TGTGCCAGCAGCCAGGCCATCGGACAGTTCAGCAATTCACCCCTCCACTTT.